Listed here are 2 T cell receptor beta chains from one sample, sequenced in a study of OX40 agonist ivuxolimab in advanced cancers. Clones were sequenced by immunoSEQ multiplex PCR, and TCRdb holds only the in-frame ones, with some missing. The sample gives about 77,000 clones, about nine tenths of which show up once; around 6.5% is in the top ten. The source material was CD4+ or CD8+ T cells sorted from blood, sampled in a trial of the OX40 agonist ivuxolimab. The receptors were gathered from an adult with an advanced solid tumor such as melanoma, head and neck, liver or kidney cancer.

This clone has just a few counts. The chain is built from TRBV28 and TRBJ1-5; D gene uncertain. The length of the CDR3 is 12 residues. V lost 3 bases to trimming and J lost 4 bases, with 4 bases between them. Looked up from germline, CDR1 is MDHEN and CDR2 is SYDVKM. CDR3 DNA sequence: TGTGCCAGCAGTTTCGGAAATCAGCCCCAGCATTTT. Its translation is CASSFGNQPQHF.

The CDR3 DNA follows: TGTGCCAGCAGCGTAGCTGGAGGGGGCGCGGACAATGAGCAGTTCTTC. Encoded protein: CASSVAGGGADNEQFF. The chain joins TRBV9 to TRBJ2-1; D is possibly TRBD1 (7 bases). The CDR3 is 16 residues long. V lost 0 bases to trimming and J lost 5 bases, with 15 bases between them. Looked up from germline, CDR1 is SGDLS and CDR2 is YYNGEE.